Included here is one T cell receptor (beta chain) sequence, with context. The antigen is not known. This record comes from a study of long-term antiretroviral therapy in people with HIV. Overall study results and limits: Blood collection from about 2003 to 2018 possibly occurred under older ART regimens. Therapy changes, viral resistance and ART adherence were not documented in the available data.

The authors ran the immunoSEQ assay, v3.0, at survey level. The protocol was immunoSEQ multiplex PCR, while the TCRdb copy is restricted to in-frame clones and leaves out a portion. The sample lists more than 35,000 clones; less than 90% were seen once. The sequence was obtained from a woman between 18 and 30 years old with HIV. The sample consisted of unsorted PBMCs, taken just before starting antiretroviral therapy.

The CDR3 is CASSQTSGGWGTDTQYF. The CDR3 DNA is TGTGCCAGCAGCCAGACTTCAGGGGGCTGGGGCACAGATACGCAGTATTTT. This chain links TRBV7-2 with TRBJ2-3; 8 nucleotides line up with TRBD1. Trimming removed 5 bases from V and 1 base from J; junction bases left unmatched: 11. CDR3 length: 17 residues. Per germline, CDR1 SGHTA and CDR2 FQGNSA.